What follows describes a single TCR beta chain. Its antigen remains unidentified. Other DNA variants within this sample encode the same CDR3. The method was immunoSEQ multiplex PCR; TCRdb's version includes in-frame clones alone and lacks a portion of them. This sample has about 130,000 clones; approximately 94% occur once, and the top ten carry roughly 7%. The entry originates in a study of T cell responses to AZD1222 COVID-19 vaccine. Looking at the study overall: Second doses at about 4 or about 12 weeks were pooled. Study-level findings and limits: In a largely white British group with more females than males, clonal diversity was possibly underestimated. Reports say nearly half of spike-specific TCRs go after unmutated variant regions.

This CDR3 has 15 amino acids. Per germline, CDR1 LGHNA and CDR2 YSLEER. The V and J ends lost 1 base and 4 bases respectively, with 8 bases between them. Sequenced material: peripheral blood, taken on day 0 of AZD1222 vaccination. This clonotype originated in an adult in good health. The chain is built from TRBV4-3 and TRBJ2-6; D is undetermined. The CDR3 loop reads CASSQVGSGANVLTF. CDR3 bases: TGCGCCAGCAGCCAAGTGGGGTCGGGGGCCAACGTCCTGACTTTC.